A single sample gave rise to the 31 T cell receptor beta chains below, sequenced in a study of patients and donors after allogeneic stem cell transplantation. TCRdb analysed the RT-PCR reads with MiXCR anew, one entry per CDR3 protein. This repertoire shows over 150,000 distinct CDR3 sequences, approximately 30% found once; its top ten account for roughly 3%. The source material was blood, either unsorted or a sorted T cell fraction (not recorded which). The receptors come from a human donor who was either an allogeneic HSCT recipient or a stem cell or donor lymphocyte infusion donor (not recorded which). It is not recorded whose cells these are; they may come from a transplant donor.

The chain couples TRBV6-2 or TRBV6-3 to TRBJ1-3; D is ambiguous. Trimming pared 4 bases from V and 0 bases from J, leaving 7 bases between. The CDR3 is 14 amino acids. CDR1 MNHEY and CDR2 SVGEGT come from the germline V gene. In nucleotides, the CDR3 is TGTGCCAGCAGTTCGGCGGTCTCTGGAAACACCATATATTTT. As protein: CASSSAVSGNTIYF.

This clonotype was counted a few times. The chain is built from TRBV3-1 and TRBJ2-1; D not certain. Germline values: CDR1 LGHDT, CDR2 YNNKEL (reference sequence). V lost 4 bases, J lost 0 bases, and 10 bases lay in between. The length of the CDR3 is 15 residues. The CDR3 loop is CASSLRISSYNEQFF. CDR3 sequence (DNA): TGTGCCAGCAGCCTCAGAATCAGCTCCTACAATGAGCAGTTCTTC.

This sequence joins TRBV5-1 and TRBJ2-1, with TRBD2 matching 14 bases. The CDR3 is 15 residues long. Germline-derived CDR1 and CDR2 are SGHRS and YFSETQ. V lost 7 bases and J lost 7; bases outside the gene matches: 7. The DNA for the CDR3 is TGCGCCAGCCACAGACTAGCGGGAGGGCCGAATGAGCAGTTCTTC. Protein: CASHRLAGGPNEQFF.

The gene calls are TRBV18 and TRBJ2-7; TRBD1 aligns across 7 bases. Germline V lookup: CDR1 KGHSH, CDR2 LQKENI. The CDR3 extends over 14 amino acids. V dropped 4 bases and J dropped 7; count of bases not matched to a gene: 10. The DNA of the CDR3 is TGTGCCAGCTCACTTCGGACAGGCAATGAAGAGCAGTACTTC. Translation: CASSLRTGNEEQYF.

This clonotype was seen a handful of times. The chain is built from TRBV4-2 and TRBJ2-5; 10 bases align to TRBD2. The CDR3 covers 15 residues. The germline gives CDR1 LGHNA, CDR2 YNFKEQ. Trimming took 7 bases from V and 3 from J; bases not matched to a gene: 8. The CDR3 region is CASIGIAGGKETQYF. In nucleotides, the CDR3 is TGTGCCAGCATCGGCATAGCGGGAGGCAAAGAGACCCAGTACTTC.

The gene calls are TRBV5-1 and TRBJ2-3; no definite D call. Germline V gives CDR1 SGHRS, CDR2 YFSETQ. Deletions cut 1 base from V and 1 base from J, with 4 bases between. This CDR3 is built from 13 residues. CDR3 sequence: CASSLSGTDTQYF. The CDR3 region has the DNA TGCGCCAGCAGCTTGTCCGGCACAGATACGCAGTATTTT.

This clonotype was recorded a few times. V is TRBV11-2 and J is TRBJ1-2; unclear D gene. The germline V gene encodes CDR1 SGHAT and CDR2 FQNNGV. V lost 6 bases and J 3 bases, leaving 17 bases between the germline ends. This CDR3 comprises 15 residues. CDR3 nucleotides: TGTGCCAGCAGTCCTATAGGGTACCTAGACTATGGCTACACCTTC. This codes for CASSPIGYLDYGYTF. The full variable domain, with the rest looked up from reference TRBV11-2 and TRBJ1-2, is EAGVAQSPRYKIIEKRQSVAFWCNPISGHATLYWYQQILGQGPKLLIQFQNNGVVDDSQLPKDRFSAERLKGVDSTLKIQPAKLEDSAVYLCASSPIGYLDYGYTFGSGTRLTVV.

V is TRBV27 and J is TRBJ2-1, with TRBD1 identical over 12 bases. Trimming at V came to 8 bases and at J to 9 bases, leaving 8 bases not matched to a gene. This CDR3 spans 14 amino acids. CDR1 MNHEY and CDR2 SMNVEV come from the germline V gene (reference sequence). CDR3 protein: CASRPGQGAGEQFF. The CDR3 coding sequence is TGTGCCAGCCGACCGGGACAGGGGGCGGGTGAGCAGTTCTTC.

This clonotype has more than one count but fewer than ten. V is TRBV20-1 and J is TRBJ2-1; D call uncertain. Trimming left V 5 bases short and J 4 bases short, with 21 bases between. Germline V CDR1 and CDR2: DFQATT, SNEGSKA (reference sequence). The length of the CDR3 is 16 residues. The CDR3 here is CSAVGPGNGPYNEQFF. The CDR3, as DNA: TGCAGTGCTGTCGGGCCCGGTAACGGACCGTACAATGAGCAGTTCTTC.

V is TRBV7-3 and J is TRBJ2-3; a possible D gene is TRBD2 (6 bases). The CDR3 sequence is 12 residues long. Trimming stripped 8 bases from V and 6 bases from J, with 12 bases between. The germline V gene has CDR1 SGHTA and CDR2 FQGTGA. The CDR3 loop reads CASASAGDTQYF. The CDR3 DNA is TGTGCCAGCGCTTCCGCGGGGGATACGCAGTATTTT.

J is TRBJ1-2 and V is TRBV5-1; the D gene is possibly TRBD1 (5 bases). CDR3 length: 13 residues. Germline CDR1 is SGHRS and CDR2 is YFSETQ. The germline V and J ends were trimmed by 2 bases and 8 bases, with 13 bases remaining between them. The CDR3 spells CASSFPQGGGYTF. The CDR3 nucleotides are TGCGCCAGCAGCTTCCCTCAGGGTGGCGGCTACACCTTC.

V usage is TRBV7-8 and J usage is TRBJ1-4; D is undetermined. Germline V CDR1 and CDR2: SGHVS, FQNEAQ. With 2 bases removed from V and 4 bases from J, the gap between germline ends came to 11 bases. This CDR3 comprises 15 residues. The CDR3 DNA sequence: TGTGCCAGCAGCTTACTATGGCAGCTTAATGAAAAACTGTTTTTT. Translated: CASSLLWQLNEKLFF.

In this sample, this clonotype turned up many times. This chain links TRBV20-1 with TRBJ1-2; D unclear. There are 11 residues in the CDR3. From germline, CDR1 is DFQATT and CDR2 SNEGSKA (reference sequence). V was cut by 0 bases and J by 8 bases, with 7 bases left in between. CDR3 residues: CSARDGLGYTF. The CDR3 nucleotides are TGCAGTGCTAGAGATGGTTTAGGCTACACCTTC.

V usage is TRBV12-3 or TRBV12-4 and J usage is TRBJ2-1, with D perhaps matching TRBD2 (6 bases). Trimming cost V 3 bases and J 5 bases, with 11 bases left between them. This CDR3 is 14 amino acids long. The CDR3 sequence is CASSFWDSDNEQFF. CDR3 DNA: TGTGCCAGCAGTTTTTGGGACTCGGACAATGAGCAGTTCTTC.

This clonotype was picked up a small number of times. CDR3: CASSERMGYNTEAFF. CDR3 sequence (DNA): TGTGCCAGCAGTGAAAGGATGGGATATAACACTGAAGCTTTCTTT. This rearrangement joins TRBV6-1 to TRBJ1-1; unclear D gene. The V end lost 2 bases, the J end lost 2 bases, and 12 bases lay between the germline ends. Germline CDR1 reads MNHNS; CDR2 reads SASEGT. The CDR3 is made up of 15 amino acids.

CDR3 sequence (DNA): TGCGCCAGCAGCTTTACGGGAGGAAGCACAGATACGCAGTATTTT. Translating gives CASSFTGGSTDTQYF. The V call is TRBV5-1, the J call TRBJ2-3; 7 positions match TRBD2. The CDR3 sequence is 15 residues long. The V and J ends lost 2 bases and 0 bases, in that order; junction bases with no gene match: 3. CDR1 is SGHRS and CDR2 is YFSETQ in the germline V gene.

This sequence joins TRBV6-4 and TRBJ2-3; possibly TRBD2 for D (6 bases). Germline V gene sequence: CDR1 MRHNA, CDR2 SNTAGT. V was clipped by 2 bases and J by 4 bases, with 10 bases between them. CDR3 length: 14 residues. Here the CDR3 reads CASSDGGGPDTQYF. Here the CDR3 DNA reads TGTGCCAGCAGTGACGGGGGAGGCCCAGATACGCAGTATTTT.

Ten or more counts support this clonotype. V usage is TRBV12-3 or TRBV12-4 and J usage is TRBJ2-1; 12 bases are shared with TRBD2. Trimming cost V 4 bases and J 9 bases; bases outside gene matches: 10. CDR3 length: 16 amino acids. This CDR3 is CASSSGLAGSRGEQFF. The CDR3 DNA follows: TGTGCCAGCAGTTCCGGACTAGCGGGATCAAGGGGTGAGCAGTTCTTC.

This clonotype was recorded many times. The chain joins TRBV5-5 to TRBJ1-1; no definite D call. With 0 bases removed from V and 3 bases from J, the gap between germline ends came to 3 bases. Germline-derived CDR1 and CDR2 are SGHKS and YYEKEE (reference sequence). This CDR3 region has 12 residues. This CDR3 is CASSLADTEAFF. The DNA for the CDR3 is TGTGCCAGCAGCTTGGCAGACACTGAAGCTTTCTTT.

This clonotype has only a few counts. The chain combines TRBV4-3 with TRBJ2-1, with 10 nucleotides matching TRBD2. Trimming removed 0 bases from V and 9 bases from J; junction bases left unmatched: 11. This CDR3 is built from 17 residues. Per germline, CDR1 LGHNA and CDR2 YSLEER. In nucleotides, the CDR3 is TGCGCCAGCAGCCAAGATCGAGCGGGAGGGATTAGGAGTGAGCAGTTCTTC. Its protein is CASSQDRAGGIRSEQFF.

In its sample, this clonotype was seen once. The chain links TRBV7-2 to TRBJ1-2; D is unclear. CDR3 size: 13 residues. Looked up from germline, CDR1 is SGHTA and CDR2 is FQGNSA. The V end was cut by 2 bases, the J end by 6 bases, with 10 bases between. This chain's CDR3 is CASSLWPGDGYTF. Written as DNA, the CDR3 is TGTGCCAGCAGCTTATGGCCAGGAGATGGCTACACCTTC.

This clonotype was counted ten times or more. The genes are TRBV28 and TRBJ2-4; D is possibly TRBD1 or TRBD2 (5 bases each). Per germline, CDR1 MDHEN and CDR2 SYDVKM. V lost 2 bases and J lost 13, with 12 bases in between. The CDR3 is made up of 12 amino acids. As DNA, the CDR3 is TGTGCCAGCAGTTTAATGTGGGACCCACAGTACTTC. Its translation: CASSLMWDPQYF.

DNA of the CDR3: TGTGCCAGCAGTTACGAGACAGGGTTGGCCGGGGAGCTGTTTTTT. It codes for CASSYETGLAGELFF. This chain connects TRBV6-6 to TRBJ2-2; 7 bases match TRBD1. CDR3 length: 15 amino acids. V lost 2 bases and J lost 6; bases outside the gene matches: 6. The V gene's germline CDR1 is MNHNY and CDR2 SVGAGI (reference sequence).

CDR3 protein: CASSSHTGGYQPQHF. As DNA, the CDR3 is TGTGCCAGCAGTTCTCACACAGGGGGCTATCAGCCCCAGCATTTT. The gene calls are TRBV12-3 or TRBV12-4 and TRBJ1-5, with 9 bases lining up with TRBD1. J was trimmed by 5 bases and V by 4 bases; bases with no gene match: 6. The CDR3 has 15 residues.

This clonotype was recorded a few times. The J gene is TRBJ1-1, the V gene TRBV12-3 or TRBV12-4; the D is unclear. V gave up 5 bases and J gave up 7 bases, with 14 bases separating them. The CDR3 has 13 amino acids. The CDR3 loop reads CASSLRHNLEAFF. CDR3 nucleotide sequence: TGTGCCAGCAGTCTCCGACACAACCTTGAAGCTTTCTTT.

This clonotype was seen only a few times. The chain is built from TRBV7-2 and TRBJ2-3; D unresolved. Germline V gene data show CDR1 as SGHTA and CDR2 as FQGNSA. Trimming cost V 4 bases and J 5 bases, with 7 bases left between them. This CDR3 has 12 residues. As DNA, the CDR3 is TGTGCCAGCAGCTCAGCCCGAGATACGCAGTATTTT. Translated: CASSSARDTQYF.

The chain is built from TRBV29-1 and TRBJ2-1; either TRBD1 or TRBD2 may fit D (5 bases each). Germline CDR1 reads SQVTM; CDR2 reads ANQGSEA. Trimming pared 4 bases from V and 4 bases from J, leaving 14 bases between. The CDR3 covers 14 residues. CDR3 sequence (DNA): TGCAGCGTTGTAGCAGCGGACAAGTACAATGAGCAGTTCTTC. Amino acid sequence: CSVVAADKYNEQFF.

This chain connects TRBV5-1 to TRBJ2-2; 9 bases align to TRBD1. This CDR3 region has 15 residues. Germline V gene sequence: CDR1 SGHRS, CDR2 YFSETQ. Trimming took 6 bases from V and 4 from J; bases not matched to a gene: 7. For the CDR3, the DNA is TGCGCCAGCACGGTCGGGACAGGGTTCACCGGGGAGCTGTTTTTT. It encodes CASTVGTGFTGELFF.

This clonotype was counted only a few times. The chain employs TRBV20-1 and TRBJ2-1; 9 bases are shared with TRBD2. The ends lost 5 bases at V and 8 bases at J; junction bases unmatched: 10. Germline V gene data show CDR1 as DFQATT and CDR2 as SNEGSKA (reference sequence). The CDR3 runs 14 residues. The chain's CDR3 is CSALAGANPHEQFF. DNA of the CDR3: TGCAGTGCTTTAGCGGGAGCGAATCCCCATGAGCAGTTCTTC.

This chain connects TRBV6-5 to TRBJ2-3, with D perhaps TRBD1 or TRBD2 (5 bases each). Trimming removed 7 bases from V and 6 bases from J, with 23 bases in between. The CDR3 consists of 16 residues. Germline V gene sequence: CDR1 MNHEY, CDR2 SVGAGI. Written as DNA, the CDR3 is TGTGCCAGCACCGAACGTAGGGACCCAAGGAGGGATACGCAGTATTTT. Protein product: CASTERRDPRRDTQYF.

In its sample, this clonotype was seen a few times. The chain employs TRBV20-1 and TRBJ2-7; D ambiguous. V was shortened by 4 bases and J by 3 bases, with 16 bases between the two germline ends. The CDR3 runs to 14 residues. The germline V gene has CDR1 DFQATT and CDR2 SNEGSKA (reference sequence). DNA for the CDR3: TGCAGTGCTAAGAGCACCTTTTCCCTCTACGAGCAGTACTTC. This sequence encodes CSAKSTFSLYEQYF.